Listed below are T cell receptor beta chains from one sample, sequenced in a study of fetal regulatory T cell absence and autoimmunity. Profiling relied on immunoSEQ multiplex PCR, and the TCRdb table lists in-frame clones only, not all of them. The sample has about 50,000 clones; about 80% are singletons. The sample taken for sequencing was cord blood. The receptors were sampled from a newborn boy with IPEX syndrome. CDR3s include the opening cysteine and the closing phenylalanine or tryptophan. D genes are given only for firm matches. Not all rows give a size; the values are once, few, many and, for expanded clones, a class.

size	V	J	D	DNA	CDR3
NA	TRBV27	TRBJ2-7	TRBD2	TGTGCCAGCAGTGGGACTAGCTCCTACGAGCAGTACTTC	CASSGTSSYEQYF
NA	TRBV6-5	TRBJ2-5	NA	TGTGCCATTGGAGGAGTGCGGGAGACCCAGTACTTC	CAIGGVRETQYF
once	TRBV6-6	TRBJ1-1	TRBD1	TGTGCCAGCACTCCTGACAGGGTTGCCATGAACACTGAAGCTTTCTTT	CASTPDRVAMNTEAFF
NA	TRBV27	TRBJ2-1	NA	TGTGCCAGCAGCCCCGCAGGGAATGAGCAGTTCTTC	CASSPAGNEQFF
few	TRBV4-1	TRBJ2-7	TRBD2	TGCGCCAGCAGCCAAGTCGAGGCTAGCGGGGGGCCCTACGAGCAGTACTTC	CASSQVEASGGPYEQYF
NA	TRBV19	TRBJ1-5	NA	TGTGCCAGTAGTATCAGGGAAGGTCAGCCCCAGCATTTT	CASSIREGQPQHF
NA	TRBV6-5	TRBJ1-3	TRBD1	TGTGCCAGCAGTCTTACAGGGGAGTATGGAAACACCATATATTTT	CASSLTGEYGNTIYF
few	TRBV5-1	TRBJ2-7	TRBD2	TGCGCCAGCAGCCCCGGGACTAGCGGGAGGTACGAGCAGTACTTC	CASSPGTSGRYEQYF
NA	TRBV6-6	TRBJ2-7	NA	TGTGCCAGCAGTGTCGACAGGAACTACGAGCAGTACTTC	CASSVDRNYEQYF
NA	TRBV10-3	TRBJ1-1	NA	TGTGCCATCAGTGGAACAGGTTTGGAAGCTTTCTTT	CAISGTGLEAFF
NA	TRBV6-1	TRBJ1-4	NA	TGTGCCAGCAGCGCGGGGGTGCGAGAAAAACTGTTTTTT	CASSAGVREKLFF
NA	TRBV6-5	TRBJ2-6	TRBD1	TGTGCCAGCGACAGGGGACGTGGGGCCAACGTCCTGACTTTC	CASDRGRGANVLTF
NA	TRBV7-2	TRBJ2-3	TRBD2	TGTGCCAGCAGCCCGCAGACTAGCGGGGGGGGCACAGATACGCAGTATTTT	CASSPQTSGGGTDTQYF
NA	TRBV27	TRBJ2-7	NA	TGTGCCAGCAGTTTCGTATCAGGGGCGCGGTTCTCCGAGCAGTACTTC	CASSFVSGARFSEQYF
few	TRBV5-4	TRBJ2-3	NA	TGTGCCAGCAGCTTGGGGCTAACAGATACGCAGTATTTT	CASSLGLTDTQYF
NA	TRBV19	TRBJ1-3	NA	TGTGCCAGTAGTCCGAGCCCAAACACCATATATTTT	CASSPSPNTIYF
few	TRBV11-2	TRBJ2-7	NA	TGTGCCAGCAGCTCAGGACAAAACTACGAGCAGTACTTC	CASSSGQNYEQYF
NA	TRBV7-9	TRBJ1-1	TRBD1	TGTACCAGCAGCTTAGGCCGGACAGGTGTCACTGAAGCTTTCTTT	CTSSLGRTGVTEAFF
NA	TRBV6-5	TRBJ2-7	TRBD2	TGTGCCAGCAGACCGGGACTAGCCGTCTTCGAGCAGTACTTC	CASRPGLAVFEQYF
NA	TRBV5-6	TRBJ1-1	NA	TGTGCCAGCAGCTTGGAATTGGAGGGCGGTGAGGACACTGAAGCTTTCTTT	CASSLELEGGEDTEAFF